This is a list of T cell receptor beta chains from one sample in a study of tumour-infiltrating T cells in Burkitt lymphoma. Profiling relied on immunoSEQ multiplex PCR, and the TCRdb table lists in-frame clones only, not all of them. The sample records more than 40,000 clones, about a third being singletons. The sequenced sample was tumor tissue. These receptors came from a human donor with Burkitt lymphoma. Both conserved end residues are part of each CDR3. Each record gives: V gene, J gene, D gene, clone size, CDR3 protein, CDR3 DNA. A D gene is named only where the DNA matches it firmly. Clone size, where shown, is once, few, many, or a class for clones that have expanded.

V gene: TRBV18
J gene: TRBJ2-3
D gene: TRBD1
clone size: few
CDR3 protein: CASSPDRGLSTDTQYF
CDR3 DNA: TGTGCCAGCTCACCTGACAGGGGGCTTAGCACAGATACGCAGTATTTT

V gene: TRBV7-6
J gene: TRBJ1-5
D gene: -
clone size: -
CDR3 protein: CASSLAGTQPQHF
CDR3 DNA: TGTGCCAGCAGCTTAGCAGGGACCCAGCCCCAGCATTTT

V gene: TRBV9
J gene: TRBJ1-2
D gene: -
clone size: -
CDR3 protein: CASSARQGYGYTF
CDR3 DNA: TGTGCCAGCAGCGCCCGGCAGGGCTATGGCTACACCTTC

V gene: TRBV18
J gene: TRBJ2-2
D gene: TRBD1
clone size: few
CDR3 protein: CASSLGTAQNTGELFF
CDR3 DNA: TGTGCCAGCTCACTCGGGACAGCCCAGAACACCGGGGAGCTGTTTTTT

V gene: TRBV18
J gene: TRBJ1-5
D gene: -
clone size: -
CDR3 protein: CASSPPEFNQPQHF
CDR3 DNA: TGTGCCAGCTCACCACCCGAGTTCAATCAGCCCCAGCATTTT

V gene: TRBV6-5
J gene: TRBJ1-1
D gene: -
clone size: -
CDR3 protein: CASTPPTRSTEAFF
CDR3 DNA: TGTGCCAGCACCCCGCCCACGAGGTCCACTGAAGCTTTCTTT

V gene: TRBV6-6
J gene: TRBJ2-5
D gene: -
clone size: -
CDR3 protein: CASSYSWGNQETQYF
CDR3 DNA: TGTGCCAGCAGTTACTCCTGGGGTAACCAAGAGACCCAGTACTTC

V gene: TRBV19
J gene: TRBJ2-4
D gene: -
clone size: -
CDR3 protein: CASSMVGGGRNDRYF
CDR3 DNA: TGTGCCAGTAGTATGGTGGGCGGTGGCAGGAATGATAGGTACTTC

V gene: TRBV29-1
J gene: TRBJ2-5
D gene: TRBD1
clone size: -
CDR3 protein: CSVEGTASQETQYF
CDR3 DNA: TGCAGCGTCGAAGGGACAGCAAGTCAAGAGACCCAGTACTTC

V gene: TRBV5-4
J gene: TRBJ2-2
D gene: -
clone size: -
CDR3 protein: CASSLEGVTGELFF
CDR3 DNA: TGTGCCAGCAGCTTGGAGGGGGTAACCGGGGAGCTGTTTTTT

V gene: TRBV6-6
J gene: TRBJ1-2
D gene: -
clone size: -
CDR3 protein: CAGLMGGGNYGYTF
CDR3 DNA: TGTGCCGGACTAATGGGTGGAGGCAACTATGGCTACACCTTC

V gene: TRBV30
J gene: TRBJ2-3
D gene: TRBD1
clone size: few
CDR3 protein: CAWETGSTDTQYF
CDR3 DNA: TGTGCCTGGGAGACAGGGTCCACAGATACGCAGTATTTT

V gene: TRBV10-3
J gene: TRBJ2-3
D gene: TRBD2
clone size: few
CDR3 protein: CAISETTSGVTDTQYF
CDR3 DNA: TGTGCCATCAGTGAAACGACTAGCGGGGTCACAGATACGCAGTATTTT

V gene: TRBV6-6
J gene: TRBJ1-2
D gene: TRBD1
clone size: -
CDR3 protein: CASRPPTGEGYTF
CDR3 DNA: TGTGCCAGCAGACCTCCGACAGGGGAGGGCTACACCTTC

V gene: TRBV27
J gene: TRBJ1-2
D gene: -
clone size: -
CDR3 protein: CASNPRANYGYTF
CDR3 DNA: TGTGCCAGCAACCCACGGGCGAACTATGGCTACACCTTC

V gene: TRBV4-3
J gene: TRBJ2-1
D gene: TRBD2
clone size: few
CDR3 protein: CASSQWAGGNEQFF
CDR3 DNA: TGCGCCAGCAGTCAATGGGCGGGGGGCAATGAGCAGTTCTTC

V gene: TRBV9
J gene: TRBJ1-4
D gene: -
clone size: -
CDR3 protein: CASSSSGLGSEKLFF
CDR3 DNA: TGTGCCAGCAGTTCTTCAGGGCTAGGGAGTGAAAAACTGTTTTTT

V gene: TRBV5-6
J gene: TRBJ2-1
D gene: TRBD2
clone size: -
CDR3 protein: CASSSVAGLRAIEQFF
CDR3 DNA: TGTGCCAGCAGCTCTGTAGCGGGTCTGAGGGCCATTGAGCAGTTCTTC

V gene: TRBV7-3
J gene: TRBJ2-1
D gene: -
clone size: -
CDR3 protein: CASSLGSDNEQFF
CDR3 DNA: TGTGCCAGCAGCTTAGGGAGCGACAATGAGCAGTTCTTC

V gene: TRBV5-4
J gene: TRBJ1-2
D gene: -
clone size: -
CDR3 protein: CASSNDGYGYTF
CDR3 DNA: TGTGCCAGCAGTAACGACGGGTATGGCTACACCTTC